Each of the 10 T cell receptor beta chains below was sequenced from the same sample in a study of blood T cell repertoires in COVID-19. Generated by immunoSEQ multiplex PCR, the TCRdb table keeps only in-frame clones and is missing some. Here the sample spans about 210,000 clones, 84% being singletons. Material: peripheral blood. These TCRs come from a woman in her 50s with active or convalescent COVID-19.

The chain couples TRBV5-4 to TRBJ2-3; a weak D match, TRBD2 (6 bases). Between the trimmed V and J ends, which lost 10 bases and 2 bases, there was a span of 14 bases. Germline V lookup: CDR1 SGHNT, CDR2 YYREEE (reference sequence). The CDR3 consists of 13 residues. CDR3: CAVAGRVTDTQYF. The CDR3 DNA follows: TGTGCCGTGGCGGGGCGAGTCACAGATACGCAGTATTTT.

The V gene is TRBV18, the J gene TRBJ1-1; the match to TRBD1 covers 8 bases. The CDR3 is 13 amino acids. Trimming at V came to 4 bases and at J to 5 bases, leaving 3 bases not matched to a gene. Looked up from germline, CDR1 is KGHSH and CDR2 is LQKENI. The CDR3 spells CASSLGQGTEAFF. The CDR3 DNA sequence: TGTGCCAGCTCACTCGGACAGGGAACTGAAGCTTTCTTT.

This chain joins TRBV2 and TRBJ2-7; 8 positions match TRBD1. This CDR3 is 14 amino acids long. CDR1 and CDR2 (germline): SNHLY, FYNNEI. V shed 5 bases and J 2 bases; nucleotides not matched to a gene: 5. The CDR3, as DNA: TGTGCCAGCAGTCCGGACAGGGTCCCCTACGAGCAGTACTTC. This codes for CASSPDRVPYEQYF.

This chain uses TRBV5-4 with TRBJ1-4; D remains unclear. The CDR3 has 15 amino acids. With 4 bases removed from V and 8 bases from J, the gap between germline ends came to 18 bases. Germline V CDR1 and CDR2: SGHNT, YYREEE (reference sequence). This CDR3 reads CASSPTAVVGEKLFF. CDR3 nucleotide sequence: TGTGCCAGCAGCCCTACCGCGGTGGTTGGGGAAAAACTGTTTTTT. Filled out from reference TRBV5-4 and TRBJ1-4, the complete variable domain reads ETGVTQSPTHLIKTRGQQVTLRCSSQSGHNTVSWYQQALGQGPQFIFQYYREEENGRGNFPPRFSGLQFPNYSSELNVNALELDDSALYLCASSPTAVVGEKLFFGSGTQLSVL.

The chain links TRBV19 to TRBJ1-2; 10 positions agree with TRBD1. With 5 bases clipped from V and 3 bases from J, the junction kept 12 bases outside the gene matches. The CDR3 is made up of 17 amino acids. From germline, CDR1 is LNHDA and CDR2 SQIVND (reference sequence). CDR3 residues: CASSGPIGDRGDYGYTF. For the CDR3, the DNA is TGTGCCAGTAGTGGCCCGATTGGGGACAGGGGCGACTATGGCTACACCTTC.

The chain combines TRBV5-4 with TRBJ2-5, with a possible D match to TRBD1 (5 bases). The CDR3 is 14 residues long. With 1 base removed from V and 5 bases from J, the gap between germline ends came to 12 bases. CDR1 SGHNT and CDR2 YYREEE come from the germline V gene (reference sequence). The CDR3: CASSLQGNRETQYF. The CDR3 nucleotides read TGTGCCAGCAGCTTGCAAGGGAACAGGGAGACCCAGTACTTC.

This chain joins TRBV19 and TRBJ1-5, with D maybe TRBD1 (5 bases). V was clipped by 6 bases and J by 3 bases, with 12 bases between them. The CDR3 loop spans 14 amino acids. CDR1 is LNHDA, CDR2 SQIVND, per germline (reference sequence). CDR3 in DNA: TGTGCCAGTAGCCCGACAGCCCCCAATCAGCCCCAGCATTTT. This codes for CASSPTAPNQPQHF.

CDR3 in DNA: TGTGCCAGCCGACAGGGGGAGGACCGGATGGGCACTGAAGCTTTCTTT. This sequence encodes CASRQGEDRMGTEAFF. The V gene is TRBV21-1, the J gene TRBJ1-1; TRBD1 is taken as the D call from the table, unchecked against the DNA. TRBV21-1 is reported as a pseudogene. CDR3 length: 16 residues.

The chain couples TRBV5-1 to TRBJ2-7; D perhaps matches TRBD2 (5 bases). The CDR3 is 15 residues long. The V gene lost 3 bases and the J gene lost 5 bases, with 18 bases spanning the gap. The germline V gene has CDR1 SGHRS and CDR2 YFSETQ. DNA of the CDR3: TGCGCCAGCAGCTCCTACAGCGGTAGCGTCGACGAGCAGTACTTC. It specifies CASSSYSGSVDEQYF.

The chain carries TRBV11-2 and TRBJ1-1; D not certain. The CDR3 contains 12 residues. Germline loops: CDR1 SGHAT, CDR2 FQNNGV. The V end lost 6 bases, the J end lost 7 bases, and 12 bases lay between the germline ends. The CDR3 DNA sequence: TGTGCCAGCAGGAACCCAGGACTTGAAGCTTTCTTT. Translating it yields CASRNPGLEAFF.